What follows are 17 T cell receptor beta chains derived from one specimen sequenced in a study of cytomegalovirus exposure and HLA in healthy donors. In the PCR, 60 Vbeta and 13 Jbeta primers were used. Only in-frame clones appear in the TCRdb table, and some are missing; sequencing was by immunoSEQ multiplex PCR. The sample shows under 150,000 clones, over 55% of them seen only once. Sequencing input: PBMCs. The source of these receptors is a man between 18 and 35 years old in good health and CMV-seropositive.

V gene TRBV28 combines with J gene TRBJ2-5; 8 bases map to TRBD1. The germline CDR1 and CDR2 sequences are MDHEN and SYDVKM. CDR3 length: 14 residues. Trimming removed 6 bases from V and 1 base from J; junction bases left unmatched: 4. CDR3 in amino acids: CASRGTGTQETQYF. The DNA of the CDR3 is TGTGCCAGCAGAGGGACAGGAACCCAAGAGACCCAGTACTTC.

V is TRBV11-2 and J is TRBJ2-2; 9 bases align to TRBD1. V was clipped by 2 bases and J by 4 bases; unmatched bases: 2. The CDR3 has 15 amino acids. The germline CDR1 and CDR2 sequences are SGHAT and FQNNGV. CDR3: CASSLNRGLTGELFF. CDR3 DNA sequence: TGTGCCAGCAGCTTAAACAGGGGGCTCACCGGGGAGCTGTTTTTT.

This clone has only a few counts. The rearrangement joins TRBV5-6 to TRBJ1-1; 9 bases are a match to TRBD1. Per germline, CDR1 SGHDT and CDR2 YYEEEE. The CDR3 consists of 15 residues. V trimming: 0 bases; J trimming: 5 bases; junction bases outside the gene matches: 5. CDR3: CASSLADRGWTEAFF. The CDR3 DNA sequence: TGTGCCAGCAGCTTGGCGGACAGGGGTTGGACTGAAGCTTTCTTT. Variable domain in full (rest from reference TRBV5-6 and TRBJ1-1): DAGVTQSPTHLIKTRGQQVTLRCSPKSGHDTVSWYQQALGQGPQFIFQYYEEEERQRGNFPDRFSGHQFPNYSSELNVNALLLGDSALYLCASSLADRGWTEAFFGQGTRLTVV.

The chain has TRBV6-5 and TRBJ2-1; 10 nucleotides agree with TRBD1. The CDR3 is made up of 15 amino acids. Germline CDR1 reads MNHEY; CDR2 reads SVGAGI. V lost 2 bases to trimming and J lost 8 bases; unmatched junction nucleotides: 6. The CDR3 DNA sequence: TGTGCCAGCAGTTACACCGGGACAGGGGAGCATGAGCAGTTCTTC. It specifies CASSYTGTGEHEQFF.

Here the CDR3 reads CASSSKGTSRETQYF. DNA of the CDR3: TGTGCCAGCAGCTCGAAGGGGACTAGTAGGGAGACCCAGTACTTC. The chain couples TRBV7-9 to TRBJ2-5, with TRBD2 matching over 8 bases. The CDR3 has 15 residues. The ends lost 4 bases at V and 5 bases at J; junction bases unmatched: 9. CDR1 and CDR2 from the germline V gene are SEHNR and FQNEAQ (reference sequence).

This chain links TRBV5-4 with TRBJ2-5; a weak D match, TRBD1 (6 bases). The DNA end lines up better with TRBJ2-7; the J call may be wrong. This CDR3 contains 14 residues. Germline loops: CDR1 SGHNT, CDR2 YYREEE (reference sequence). Here the CDR3 DNA reads TGTGCCAGCAGCATAGGCGGCAGGGGTTACGAGCAGTACTTC. This gives the protein CASSIGGRGYEQYF.

This clone was counted a few times. The CDR3 spells CASKDSKFVNEQFF. Written as DNA, the CDR3 is TGTGCCAGTAAGGACAGCAAGTTTGTGAATGAGCAGTTCTTC. The chain uses TRBV27 and TRBJ2-1; possibly TRBD1 for D (6 bases). CDR1 and CDR2 from the germline V gene are MNHEY and SMNVEV (reference sequence). CDR3 length equals 14 residues. Trimming removed 9 bases at V and 7 bases at J, with 19 bases between.

The CDR3 sequence is CASSYSLTDTDTQYF. As DNA, the CDR3 is TGTGCCAGCAGTTACTCTTTGACAGACACAGATACGCAGTATTTT. This sequence joins TRBV6-5 and TRBJ2-3; D perhaps matches TRBD1 (5 bases). The CDR3 extends over 15 amino acids. Trimming took 0 bases from V and 2 from J, leaving 9 bases between them. Germline V CDR1 and CDR2: MNHEY, SVGAGI.

This clone appeared a few times. V is TRBV5-6 and J is TRBJ2-5; 10 bases line up with TRBD1. The germline V gene encodes CDR1 SGHDT and CDR2 YYEEEE. V lost 3 bases and J lost 4; bases outside the gene matches: 3. The CDR3 contains 14 residues. CDR3: CASSWRTGGETQYF. In nucleotides, the CDR3 is TGTGCCAGCAGCTGGAGGACAGGGGGAGAGACCCAGTACTTC.

J is TRBJ2-3 and V is TRBV6-5, with 7 bases lining up with TRBD2. Germline CDR1 reads MNHEY; CDR2 reads SVGAGI. This CDR3 has 13 amino acids. The V and J ends lost 6 bases and 2 bases, in that order; junction bases with no gene match: 2. This CDR3 reads CASRLASTDTQYF. As DNA, the CDR3 is TGTGCCAGCAGACTAGCGTCCACAGATACGCAGTATTTT.

For the CDR3, the DNA is TGTGCCAGCAGCGGACAGGGGGCGAACACTGAAGCTTTCTTT. Translating it yields CASSGQGANTEAFF. This rearrangement joins TRBV6-1 to TRBJ1-1, with 11 positions matching TRBD1. In germline, CDR1 is MNHNS, CDR2 SASEGT. The CDR3 totals 14 residues. J was trimmed by 1 base and V by 6 bases; bases with no gene match: 1.

The V gene is TRBV9, the J gene TRBJ2-1; D not resolved. The germline V gene encodes CDR1 SGDLS and CDR2 YYNGEE. CDR3 length: 15 residues. The germline V and J ends were trimmed by 4 bases and 0 bases, with 11 bases remaining between them. This CDR3 reads CASSPSLSSYNEQFF. The CDR3 DNA follows: TGTGCCAGCAGCCCGTCCTTGAGCTCCTACAATGAGCAGTTCTTC.

This CDR3 reads CASGLVMGGVNTEAFF. The CDR3 DNA is TGTGCTAGTGGTTTGGTAATGGGAGGGGTGAACACTGAAGCTTTCTTT. This sequence joins TRBV12-5 and TRBJ1-1, with D perhaps TRBD1 (5 bases). Germline V gene sequence: CDR1 LGHNT, CDR2 FRNRAP. The CDR3 runs to 16 residues. The germline V and J ends were trimmed by 0 bases and 0 bases, with 11 bases remaining between them.

The chain employs TRBV30 and TRBJ1-6, with D maybe TRBD1 (6 bases). The V gene lost 3 bases and the J gene lost 7 bases, with 16 bases spanning the gap. CDR3 size: 15 residues. Looked up from germline, CDR1 is GTSNPN and CDR2 is SVGIG (reference sequence). Here the CDR3 reads CAWSATQGRNSPLHF. CDR3 sequence (DNA): TGTGCCTGGAGCGCCACACAGGGTCGGAATTCACCCCTCCACTTT.

The chain joins TRBV5-5 to TRBJ1-5; TRBD1 matches at 9 bases. This CDR3 has 19 residues. Germline-derived CDR1 and CDR2 are SGHKS and YYEKEE (reference sequence). The V segment lost 5 bases and the J segment 2 bases; nucleotides outside the gene matches: 17. The CDR3 DNA sequence: TGTGCCAGCAGTCTAAGGGAGACAGGGGGTCTGTATGGCAATCAGCCCCAGCATTTT. Its translation: CASSLRETGGLYGNQPQHF.

This clone was picked up a small number of times. V and J are TRBV4-1 and TRBJ2-7; TRBD2 matches at 8 bases. CDR3 length: 14 residues. The J segment lost 4 bases and the V segment lost 0 bases, leaving 2 bases of the junction unmatched. Per germline, CDR1 MGHRA and CDR2 YSYEKL. CDR3: CASSQDGGGYEQYF. CDR3 coding DNA: TGCGCCAGCAGCCAAGACGGGGGGGGTTACGAGCAGTACTTC.

This chain joins TRBV28 and TRBJ2-3, with 11 bases identical to TRBD2. Germline CDR1 and CDR2: MDHEN and SYDVKM. The trim removed 2 bases at V and 4 bases at J, leaving 5 bases unmatched. The CDR3 sequence is 16 residues long. CDR3: CASSLVAGGPPDTQYF. CDR3 DNA: TGTGCCAGCAGTTTAGTAGCGGGGGGGCCCCCAGATACGCAGTATTTT.